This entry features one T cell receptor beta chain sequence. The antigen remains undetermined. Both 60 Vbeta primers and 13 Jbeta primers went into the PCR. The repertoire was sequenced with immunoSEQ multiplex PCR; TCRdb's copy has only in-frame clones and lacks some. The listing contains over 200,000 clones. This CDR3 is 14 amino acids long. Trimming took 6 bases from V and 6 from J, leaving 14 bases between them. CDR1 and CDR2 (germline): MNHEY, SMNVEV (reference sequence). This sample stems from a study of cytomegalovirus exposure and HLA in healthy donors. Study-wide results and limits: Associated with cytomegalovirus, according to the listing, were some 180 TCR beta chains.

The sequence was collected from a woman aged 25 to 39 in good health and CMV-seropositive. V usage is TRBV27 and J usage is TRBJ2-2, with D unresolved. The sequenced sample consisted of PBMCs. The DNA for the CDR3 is TGTGCCAGCAGCCCCACCCTAAAAGCCGGGGAGCTGTTTTTT. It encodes CASSPTLKAGELFF.